This TCR beta chain was retrieved from a study of neoadjuvant anti-PD-1 for oral cavity cancer. Measured with immunoSEQ multiplex PCR; TCRdb has only the in-frame clones, and not every one. The sample gives some 71,000 clones, about 86% of which show up once; around 3.2% is in the top ten. Trimming left V 0 bases short and J 2 bases short, with 8 bases between. Germline CDR1 is SGHDT and CDR2 is YYEEEE. There are 14 residues in the CDR3. Blood cells were analyzed directly, without culture or expansion. The rearrangement uses TRBV5-6 and TRBJ2-5, with unresolved D. This TCR derives from a person between 40 and 85 years old with oral cavity squamous cell carcinoma. This specimen was PBMCs, taken before nivolumab (anti-PD-1) treatment. The CDR3 DNA follows: TGTGCCAGCAGCTTGGGGCAGATACAAGAGACCCAGTACTTC. Translation: CASSLGQIQETQYF.